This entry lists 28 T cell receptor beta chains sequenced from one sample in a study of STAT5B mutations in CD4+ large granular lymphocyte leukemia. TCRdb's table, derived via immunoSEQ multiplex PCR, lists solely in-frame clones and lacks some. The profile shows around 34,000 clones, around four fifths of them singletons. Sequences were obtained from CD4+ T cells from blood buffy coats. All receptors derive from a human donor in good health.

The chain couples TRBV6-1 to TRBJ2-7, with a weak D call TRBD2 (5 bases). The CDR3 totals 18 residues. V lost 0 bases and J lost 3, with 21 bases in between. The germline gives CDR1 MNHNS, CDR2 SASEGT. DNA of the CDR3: TGTGCCAGCAGTGAAGCCCCTCCCGGACCTGCGGGCATCTACGAGCAGTACTTC. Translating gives CASSEAPPGPAGIYEQYF.

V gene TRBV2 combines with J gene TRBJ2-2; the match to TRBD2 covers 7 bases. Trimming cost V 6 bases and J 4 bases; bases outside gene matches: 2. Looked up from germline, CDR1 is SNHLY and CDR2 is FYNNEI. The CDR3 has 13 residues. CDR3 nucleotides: TGTGCCAGCAGCTGGGAGGGCACCGGGGAGCTGTTTTTT. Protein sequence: CASSWEGTGELFF.

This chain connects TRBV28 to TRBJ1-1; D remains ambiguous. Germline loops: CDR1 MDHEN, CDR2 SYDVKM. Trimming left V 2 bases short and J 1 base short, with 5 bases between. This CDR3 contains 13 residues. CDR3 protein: CASSLTRNTEAFF. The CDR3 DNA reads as TGTGCCAGCAGTTTAACCAGGAACACTGAAGCTTTCTTT.

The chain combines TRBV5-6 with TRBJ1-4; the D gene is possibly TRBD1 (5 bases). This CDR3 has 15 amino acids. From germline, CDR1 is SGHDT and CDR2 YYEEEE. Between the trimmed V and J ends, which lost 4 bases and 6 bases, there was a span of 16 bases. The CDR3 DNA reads TGTGCCAGCAGCCCGCCGGGGGGTAGGCATGAAAAACTGTTTTTT. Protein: CASSPPGGRHEKLFF. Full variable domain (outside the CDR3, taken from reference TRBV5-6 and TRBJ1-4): DAGVTQSPTHLIKTRGQQVTLRCSPKSGHDTVSWYQQALGQGPQFIFQYYEEEERQRGNFPDRFSGHQFPNYSSELNVNALLLGDSALYLCASSPPGGRHEKLFFGSGTQLSVL.

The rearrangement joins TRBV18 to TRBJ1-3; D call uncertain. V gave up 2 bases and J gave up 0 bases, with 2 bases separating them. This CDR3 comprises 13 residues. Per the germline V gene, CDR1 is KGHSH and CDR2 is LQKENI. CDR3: CASSPVSGNTIYF. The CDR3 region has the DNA TGTGCCAGCTCACCAGTCTCTGGAAACACCATATATTTT.

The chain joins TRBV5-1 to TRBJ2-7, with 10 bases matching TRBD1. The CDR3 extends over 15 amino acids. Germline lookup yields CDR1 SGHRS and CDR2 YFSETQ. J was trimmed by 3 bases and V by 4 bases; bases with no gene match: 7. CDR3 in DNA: TGCGCCAGCAGCCGAGAAGGGACAGGGGTCTACGAGCAGTACTTC. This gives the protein CASSREGTGVYEQYF.

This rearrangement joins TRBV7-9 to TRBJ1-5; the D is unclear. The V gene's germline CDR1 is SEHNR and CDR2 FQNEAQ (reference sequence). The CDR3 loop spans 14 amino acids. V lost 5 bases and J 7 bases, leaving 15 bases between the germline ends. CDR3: CASSISGFGQPQHF. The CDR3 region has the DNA TGTGCCAGCAGCATTAGTGGGTTCGGACAGCCCCAGCATTTT.

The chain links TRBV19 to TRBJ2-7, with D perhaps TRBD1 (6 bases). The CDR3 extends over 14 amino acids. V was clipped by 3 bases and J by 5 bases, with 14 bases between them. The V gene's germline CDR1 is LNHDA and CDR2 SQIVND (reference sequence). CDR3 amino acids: CASSINRASHEQYF. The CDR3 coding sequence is TGTGCCAGTAGTATTAACAGGGCTAGTCACGAGCAGTACTTC.

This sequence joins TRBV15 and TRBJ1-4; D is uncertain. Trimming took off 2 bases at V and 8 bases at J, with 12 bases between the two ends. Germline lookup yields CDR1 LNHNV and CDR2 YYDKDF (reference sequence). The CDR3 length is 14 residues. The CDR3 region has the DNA TGTGCCACCAGCAGAAATCCAACGGGGGAAAAACTGTTTTTT. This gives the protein CATSRNPTGEKLFF.

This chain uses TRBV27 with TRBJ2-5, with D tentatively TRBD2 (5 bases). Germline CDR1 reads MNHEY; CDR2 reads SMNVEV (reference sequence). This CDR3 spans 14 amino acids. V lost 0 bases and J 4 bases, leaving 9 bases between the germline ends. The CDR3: CASSLSGRGETQYF. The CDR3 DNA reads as TGTGCCAGCAGTTTATCAGGCCGGGGAGAGACCCAGTACTTC.

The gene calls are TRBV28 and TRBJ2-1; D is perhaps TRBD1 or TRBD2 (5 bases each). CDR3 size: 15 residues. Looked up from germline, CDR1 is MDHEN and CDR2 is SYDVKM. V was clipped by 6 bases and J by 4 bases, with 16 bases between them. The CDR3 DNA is TGTGCCAGCAGACAAGGAACGGGACGTTACAATGAGCAGTTCTTC. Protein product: CASRQGTGRYNEQFF.

CDR3 sequence reads: CASSEGTAFHEQYF. The CDR3 DNA follows: TGTGCCAGCAGTGAAGGGACAGCCTTCCACGAGCAGTACTTC. The chain links TRBV2 to TRBJ2-7; D is possibly TRBD1 (6 bases). Germline V CDR1 and CDR2: SNHLY, FYNNEI. Trimming shortened V by 1 base and J by 5 bases, and 12 bases separated the two germline ends. The CDR3 sequence is 14 residues long.

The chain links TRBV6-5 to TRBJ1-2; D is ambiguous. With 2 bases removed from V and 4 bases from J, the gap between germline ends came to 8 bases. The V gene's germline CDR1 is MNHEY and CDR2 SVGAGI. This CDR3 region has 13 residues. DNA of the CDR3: TGTGCCAGCAGTTACGGTCAGCTCTATGGCTACACCTTC. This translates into CASSYGQLYGYTF.

The CDR3 DNA follows: TGTGCCAGCAGCCAAGATGCGAATAGCGGATCCTACGAGCAGTACTTC. Encoded protein: CASSQDANSGSYEQYF. This chain uses TRBV4-2 with TRBJ2-7; maybe TRBD2 (6 bases). Germline CDR1 is LGHNA and CDR2 is YNFKEQ. The V end was cut by 0 bases, the J end by 1 base, with 13 bases between. The CDR3 sequence is 16 residues long.

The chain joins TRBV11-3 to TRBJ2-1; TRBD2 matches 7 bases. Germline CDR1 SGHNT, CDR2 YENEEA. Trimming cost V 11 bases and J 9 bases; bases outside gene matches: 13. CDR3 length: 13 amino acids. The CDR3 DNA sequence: TGTGCCCCAGGGAGGGACCCGGAGGTTGAGCAGTTCTTC. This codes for CAPGRDPEVEQFF.

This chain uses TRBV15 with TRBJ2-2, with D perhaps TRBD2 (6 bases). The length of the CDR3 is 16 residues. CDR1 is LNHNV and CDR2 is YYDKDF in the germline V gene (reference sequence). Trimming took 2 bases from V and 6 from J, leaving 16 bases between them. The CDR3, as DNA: TGTGCCACCAGCAGACTAGCGACTTCGTTACCCGGGGAGCTGTTTTTT. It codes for CATSRLATSLPGELFF.

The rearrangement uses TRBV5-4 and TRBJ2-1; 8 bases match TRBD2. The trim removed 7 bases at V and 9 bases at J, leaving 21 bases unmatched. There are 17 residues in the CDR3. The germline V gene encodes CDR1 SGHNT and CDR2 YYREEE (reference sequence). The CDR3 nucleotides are TGTGCCAGCTACGAGATGAGCGGGAGTTCCCGTAGGGGTGAGCAGTTCTTC. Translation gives CASYEMSGSSRRGEQFF.

The CDR3 nucleotides are TGTGCCTGGGGAGCAAGCTCCTACGAGCAGTACTTC. The encoded protein is CAWGASSYEQYF. The rearrangement joins TRBV30 to TRBJ2-5, with D unclear. The J call is doubtful: the DNA matches TRBJ2-7 better. CDR1 GTSNPN and CDR2 SVGIG come from the germline V gene (reference sequence). The CDR3 contains 12 residues.

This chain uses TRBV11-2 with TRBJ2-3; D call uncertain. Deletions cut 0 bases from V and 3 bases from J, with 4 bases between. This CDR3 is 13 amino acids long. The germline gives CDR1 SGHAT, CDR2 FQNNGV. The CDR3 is CASSLDLTDTQYF. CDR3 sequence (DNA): TGTGCCAGCAGCTTAGACCTTACAGATACGCAGTATTTT. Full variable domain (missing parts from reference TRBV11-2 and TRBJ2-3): EAGVAQSPRYKIIEKRQSVAFWCNPISGHATLYWYQQILGQGPKLLIQFQNNGVVDDSQLPKDRFSAERLKGVDSTLKIQPAKLEDSAVYLCASSLDLTDTQYFGPGTRLTVL.

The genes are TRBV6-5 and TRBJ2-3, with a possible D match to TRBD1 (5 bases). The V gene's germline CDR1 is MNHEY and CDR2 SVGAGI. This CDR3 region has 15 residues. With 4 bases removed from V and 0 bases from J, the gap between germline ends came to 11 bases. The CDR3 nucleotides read TGTGCCAGCAGTTCCCAGGGTCAGAGCACAGATACGCAGTATTTT. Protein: CASSSQGQSTDTQYF.

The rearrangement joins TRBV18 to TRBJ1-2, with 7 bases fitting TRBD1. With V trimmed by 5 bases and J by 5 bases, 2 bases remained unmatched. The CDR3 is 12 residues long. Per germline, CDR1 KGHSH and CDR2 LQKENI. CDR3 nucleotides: TGTGCCAGCTCAACAGGGGAGTATGGCTACACCTTC. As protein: CASSTGEYGYTF. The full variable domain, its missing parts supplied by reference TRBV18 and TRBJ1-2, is NAGVMQNPRHLVRRRGQEARLRCSPMKGHSHVYWYRQLPEEGLKFMVYLQKENIIDESGMPKERFSAEFPKEGPSILRIQQVVRGDSAAYFCASSTGEYGYTFGSGTRLTVV.

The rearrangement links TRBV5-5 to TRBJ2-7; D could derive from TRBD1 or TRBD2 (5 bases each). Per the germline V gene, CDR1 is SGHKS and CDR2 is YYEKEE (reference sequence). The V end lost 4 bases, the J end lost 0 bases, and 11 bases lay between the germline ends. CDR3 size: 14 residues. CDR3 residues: CASSRDPTSYEQYF. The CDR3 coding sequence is TGTGCCAGCAGCCGGGACCCGACCTCCTACGAGCAGTACTTC.

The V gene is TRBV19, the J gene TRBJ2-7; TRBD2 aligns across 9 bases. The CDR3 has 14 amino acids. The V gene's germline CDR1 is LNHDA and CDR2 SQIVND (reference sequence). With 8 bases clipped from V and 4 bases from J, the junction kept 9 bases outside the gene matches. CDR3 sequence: CASEQAGGVYEQYF. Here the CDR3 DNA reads TGTGCCAGTGAGCAAGCGGGAGGCGTGTACGAGCAGTACTTC.

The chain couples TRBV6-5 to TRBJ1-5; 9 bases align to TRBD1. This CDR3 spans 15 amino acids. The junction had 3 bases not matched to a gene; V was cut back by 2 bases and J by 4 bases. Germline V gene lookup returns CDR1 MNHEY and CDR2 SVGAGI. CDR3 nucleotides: TGTGCCAGCAGTTACACTGGGACAGGGAATCAGCCCCAGCATTTT. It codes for CASSYTGTGNQPQHF.

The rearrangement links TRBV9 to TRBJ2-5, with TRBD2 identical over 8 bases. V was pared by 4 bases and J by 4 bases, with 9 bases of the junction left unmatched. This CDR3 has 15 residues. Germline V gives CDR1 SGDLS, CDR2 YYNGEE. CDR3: CASSPRASGSETQYF. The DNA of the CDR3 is TGTGCCAGCAGCCCCCGTGCTAGCGGGTCAGAGACCCAGTACTTC.

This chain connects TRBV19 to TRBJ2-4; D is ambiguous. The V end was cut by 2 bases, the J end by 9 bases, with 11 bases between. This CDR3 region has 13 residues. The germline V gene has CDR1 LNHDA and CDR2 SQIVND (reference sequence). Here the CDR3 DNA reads TGTGCCAGTAGTATACCTTCCTTCGGCATTCAGTACTTC. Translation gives CASSIPSFGIQYF. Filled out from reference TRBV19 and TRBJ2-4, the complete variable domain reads DGGITQSPKYLFRKEGQNVTLSCEQNLNHDAMYWYRQDPGQGLRLIYYSQIVNDFQKGDIAEGYSVSREKKESFPLTVTSAQKNPTAFYLCASSIPSFGIQYFGAGTRLSVL.

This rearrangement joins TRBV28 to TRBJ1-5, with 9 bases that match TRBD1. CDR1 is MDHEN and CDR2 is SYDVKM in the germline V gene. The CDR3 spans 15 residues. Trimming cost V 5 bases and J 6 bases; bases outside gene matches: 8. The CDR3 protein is CASSPTGGGAQPQHF. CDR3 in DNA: TGTGCCAGCAGTCCTACAGGGGGCGGGGCTCAGCCCCAGCATTTT.

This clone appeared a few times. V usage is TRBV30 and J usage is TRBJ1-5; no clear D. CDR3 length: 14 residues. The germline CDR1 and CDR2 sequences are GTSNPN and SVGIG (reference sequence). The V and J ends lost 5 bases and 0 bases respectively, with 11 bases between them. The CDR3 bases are TGTGCCTGGGCGAACCATAATAGCAATCAGCCCCAGCATTTT. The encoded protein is CAWANHNSNQPQHF.